This T cell receptor beta chain was recovered during a study of kidney transplant recipient with SARS-CoV-2 infection. Each CDR3 protein gets one entry after TCRdb re-called the reads with MiXCR. Among approximately 240,000 distinct CDR3 sequences, 25% to 35% were seen once, and the ten largest hold around 6.8%. The CDR3 is 14 residues long. V lost 4 bases, J lost 9 bases, and 8 bases stayed unmatched. From germline, CDR1 is SGHAT and CDR2 FQNNGV. This clonotype was obtained from a male patient aged 30 to 40 who had COVID-19 and was a kidney transplant recipient. Some of the T cells might come from the graft donor. This sequence joins TRBV11-2 and TRBJ2-1, with 8 bases identical to TRBD2. Sequencing used a blood sample, obtained at baseline and on roughly day 120 from a kidney transplant recipient. The CDR3 nucleotides are TGTGCCAGCAGCTCCCGGGAGGGCCTGGGTGAGCAGTTCTTC. Amino acid sequence: CASSSREGLGEQFF.